This T cell receptor beta chain stems from a study of response to subunit inactivated influenza vaccine. Study observations and caveats: Authors proposed each seasonal influenza vaccination draws in few new T cells.

In regard to this clonotype: Its antigen is not known.

TCRdb re-derived calls from the RT-PCR reads in MiXCR, one entry per CDR3 protein. The sample records under 550,000 distinct CDR3 sequences, less than 8% being singletons. Specimen: PBMCs from blood, collected less than 25 months after vaccination. This sequence was found in a man aged 50 to 75 who received an inactivated influenza vaccine.

CDR3 sequence reads: CASSLEGLAGEFDTQYF. The CDR3 nucleotides are TGCGCCAGCAGCTTGGAAGGACTAGCGGGAGAATTTGATACGCAGTATTTT. The chain links TRBV5-1 to TRBJ2-3, with 13 bases identical to TRBD2. The V gene end was trimmed by 0 bases and the J gene end by 6 bases; junction bases not matched to a gene: 7. The germline V gene has CDR1 SGHRS and CDR2 YFSETQ. The CDR3 is made up of 17 amino acids. Complete variable domain (other parts from reference TRBV5-1 and TRBJ2-3): KAGVTQTPRYLIKTRGQQVTLSCSPISGHRSVSWYQQTPGQGLQFLFEYFSETQRNKGNFPGRFSGRQFSNSRSEMNVSTLELGDSALYLCASSLEGLAGEFDTQYFGPGTRLTVL.